The rows below give T cell receptor beta chains drawn from one sample of a study of T cell repertoires in cytomegalovirus infection. For these receptors, no antigen is known. TCRdb redid the calling of the reads with MiXCR, one entry per CDR3 protein. This table holds around 200,000 distinct CDR3 sequences, roughly 34% found once. Sequenced here: CD8+ T cells from cultured PBMCs, sampled from culture after CMV antigen stimulation. Source of these receptors: a human donor in good health (CMV status not recorded). Some clones in this sample may be carry-over from other donors' samples. Both conserved end residues are part of each CDR3. Each record gives: D gene, J gene, V gene, clone size, CDR3 DNA, CDR3 protein. A D gene is named only where the DNA matches it firmly. Rows give clone size only sometimes, using once, few, many, or a class for an expanded clone.

>NA|TRBJ2-1|TRBV29-1|NA
TGCAGCGTCACCGATGAGCAGTTCTTC
CSVTDEQFF
>TRBD1|TRBJ1-2|TRBV7-6|NA
TGTGCCAGCAGATCTGGGACAGGGGATGGCTACACCTTC
CASRSGTGDGYTF
>TRBD1|TRBJ2-7|TRBV7-2|few
TGTGCCAGCAGCTCGGGGACAGCTCGTTACGAGCAGTACTTC
CASSSGTARYEQYF
>NA|TRBJ1-4|TRBV25-1|few
TGTGCCAGCAGTCCTAGGGACGCCTCAACTAATGAAAAACTGTTTTTT
CASSPRDASTNEKLFF
>NA|TRBJ1-1|TRBV6-5|NA
TGTGCCAGCAGTAGCTTCGGAGGGGAAGCTTTCTTT
CASSSFGGEAFF
>NA|TRBJ1-2|TRBV12-5|NA
TGTGCTAGTGATCCGGGCCATAACTATGGCTACACCTTC
CASDPGHNYGYTF
>NA|TRBJ2-2|TRBV19|NA
TGTGCCAGTAGTACTCCGATCCTTCCAAACACCGGGGAGCTGTTTTTT
CASSTPILPNTGELFF
>TRBD1|TRBJ1-5|TRBV7-2|many
TGTGCCAGCAGCTTAGAGGACAGGGCAAATCAGCCCCAGCATTTT
CASSLEDRANQPQHF
>NA|TRBJ1-5|TRBV19|few
TGTGCCAGTAGTATAGATCTAGGGGATCGGCCCCAGCATTTT
CASSIDLGDRPQHF
>TRBD2|TRBJ2-7|TRBV27|NA
TGTGCCAGCAGTTTATCGAAACTAGCGGGAATATACGAGCAGTACTTC
CASSLSKLAGIYEQYF
>NA|TRBJ2-3|TRBV7-6|NA
TGTGCCAGCAGCTTAGCTGGAAGGACCTCAGATACGCAGTATTTT
CASSLAGRTSDTQYF
>NA|TRBJ1-5|TRBV12-3/TRBV12-4|few
NA
CASSFGSGMGLNQPQHF
>NA|TRBJ2-3|TRBV2|NA
TGTGCCAGCAGCACCCCCTGGGGGGCGAGGGGGTATACGCAGTATTTT
CASSTPWGARGYTQYF
>NA|TRBJ2-1|TRBV3-1|NA
TGTGCCAGCAGCACCGGACGAAGGGAGCGGAATGAGCAGTTCTTC
CASSTGRRERNEQFF
>NA|TRBJ2-7|TRBV7-8|NA
TGTGCCAGCAGCTTAGCCCCGCAGGGCGTCCTGGAGCAGTACTTC
CASSLAPQGVLEQYF